A selection of T cell receptor beta chains follows, all from one sample in a study of cytomegalovirus exposure and HLA in healthy donors. Libraries were prepared by immunoSEQ multiplex PCR; TCRdb keeps only in-frame clonotypes and omits some of them. Of over 150,000 clones listed, around 81% are singletons. The sample comprised PBMCs. The receptors here all came from a woman in her thirties or forties in good health and CMV-seropositive. Both conserved end residues are part of each CDR3. The order of the fields is clone size, J gene, D gene, V gene, CDR3 DNA, CDR3 protein. A D gene is named only where the DNA matches it firmly. Clone size is given for some rows only: seen once, a few or many times, or a class if the clone is expanded.

size: -
J: TRBJ1-1
D: TRBD1
V: TRBV9
DNA: TGTGCCAGCAGCCCGCAGGGGGTGAACACTGAAGCTTTCTTT
CDR3: CASSPQGVNTEAFF

size: -
J: TRBJ2-7
D: TRBD2
V: TRBV5-1
DNA: TGCGCCAGCAGCTTCCGGGAGGCGTACGAGCAGTACTTC
CDR3: CASSFREAYEQYF

size: -
J: TRBJ2-1
D: TRBD2
V: TRBV28
DNA: TGTGCCAGCAATCTAGCGGGAGTCCCTGGCAATGAGCAGTTCTTC
CDR3: CASNLAGVPGNEQFF

size: -
J: TRBJ1-1
D: TRBD1
V: TRBV28
DNA: TGTGCCACCTTAACAGGGGGCTTTGCTTTCTTT
CDR3: CATLTGGFAFF

size: -
J: TRBJ2-7
D: -
V: TRBV6-5
DNA: TGTGCGATCCGGGACGGGAGCTCCTACGAGCAGTACTTC
CDR3: CAIRDGSSYEQYF

size: -
J: TRBJ1-5
D: -
V: TRBV2
DNA: TGTGCCAGCAGTGCCCCTACAGGGATCGTCTCGCCCCAGCATTTT
CDR3: CASSAPTGIVSPQHF

size: -
J: TRBJ1-1
D: -
V: TRBV5-1
DNA: TGCGCCAGCAGCCAAACCCAGGGTTTCACTGAAGCTTTCTTT
CDR3: CASSQTQGFTEAFF

size: -
J: TRBJ2-7
D: -
V: TRBV10-3
DNA: TGTGCCATCAGTGACTCGGGTCGCGGTTGGTACGAGCAGTACTTC
CDR3: CAISDSGRGWYEQYF

size: -
J: TRBJ2-7
D: -
V: TRBV7-9
DNA: TGTGCCAGCAGCTTAGGGCAACCGGGGACTGGAACCTACGAGCAGTACTTC
CDR3: CASSLGQPGTGTYEQYF

size: -
J: TRBJ2-1
D: -
V: TRBV2
DNA: TGTGCCACCACCTCGGACAGTCCCGGGGATGAGCAGTTCTTC
CDR3: CATTSDSPGDEQFF

size: few
J: TRBJ2-3
D: TRBD1
V: TRBV19
DNA: TGTGCCAGTAGTATGGGACAGGGGGCAGATACGCAGTATTTT
CDR3: CASSMGQGADTQYF